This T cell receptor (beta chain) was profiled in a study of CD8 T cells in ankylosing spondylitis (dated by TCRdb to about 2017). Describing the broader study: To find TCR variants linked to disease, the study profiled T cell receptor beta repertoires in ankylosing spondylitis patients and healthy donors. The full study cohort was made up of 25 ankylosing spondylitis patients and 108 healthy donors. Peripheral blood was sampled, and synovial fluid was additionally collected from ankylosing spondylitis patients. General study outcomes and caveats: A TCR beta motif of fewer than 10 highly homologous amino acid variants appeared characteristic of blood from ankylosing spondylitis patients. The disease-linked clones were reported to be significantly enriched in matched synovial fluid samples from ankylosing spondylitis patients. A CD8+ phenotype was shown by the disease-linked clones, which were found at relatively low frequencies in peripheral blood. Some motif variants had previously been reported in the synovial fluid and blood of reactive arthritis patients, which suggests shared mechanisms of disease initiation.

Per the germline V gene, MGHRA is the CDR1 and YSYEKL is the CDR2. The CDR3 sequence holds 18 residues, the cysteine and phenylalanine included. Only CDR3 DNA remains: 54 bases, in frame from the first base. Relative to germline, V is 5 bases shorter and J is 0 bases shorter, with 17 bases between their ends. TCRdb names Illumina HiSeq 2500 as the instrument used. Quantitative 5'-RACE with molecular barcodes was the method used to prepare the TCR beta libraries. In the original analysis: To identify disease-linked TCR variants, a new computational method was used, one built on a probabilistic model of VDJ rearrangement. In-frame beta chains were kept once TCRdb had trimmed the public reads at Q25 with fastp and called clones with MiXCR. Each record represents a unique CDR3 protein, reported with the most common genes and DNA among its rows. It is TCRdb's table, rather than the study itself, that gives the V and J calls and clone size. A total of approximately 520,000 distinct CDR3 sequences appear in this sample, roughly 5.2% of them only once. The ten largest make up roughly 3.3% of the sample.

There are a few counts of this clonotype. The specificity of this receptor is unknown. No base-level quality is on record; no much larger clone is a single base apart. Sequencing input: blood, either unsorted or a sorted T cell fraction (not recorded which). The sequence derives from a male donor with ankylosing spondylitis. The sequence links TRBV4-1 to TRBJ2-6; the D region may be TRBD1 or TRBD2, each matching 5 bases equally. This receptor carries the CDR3 CASSSPGRAGSGANVLTF. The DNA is TGCGCCAGCAGCTCCCCGGGACGGGCGGGCTCTGGGGCCAACGTCCTGACTTTC.